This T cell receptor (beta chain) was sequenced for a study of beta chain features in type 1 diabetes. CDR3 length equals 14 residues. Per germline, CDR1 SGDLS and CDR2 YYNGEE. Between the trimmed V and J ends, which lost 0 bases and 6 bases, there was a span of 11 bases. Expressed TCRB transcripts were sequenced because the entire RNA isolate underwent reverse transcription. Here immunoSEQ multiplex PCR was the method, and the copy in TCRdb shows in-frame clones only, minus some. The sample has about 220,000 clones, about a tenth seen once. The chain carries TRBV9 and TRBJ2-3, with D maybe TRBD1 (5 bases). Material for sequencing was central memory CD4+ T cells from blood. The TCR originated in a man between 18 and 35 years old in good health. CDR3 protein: CASSVVGAFDTQYF. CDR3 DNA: TGTGCCAGCAGCGTAGTTGGGGCCTTCGATACGCAGTATTTT.